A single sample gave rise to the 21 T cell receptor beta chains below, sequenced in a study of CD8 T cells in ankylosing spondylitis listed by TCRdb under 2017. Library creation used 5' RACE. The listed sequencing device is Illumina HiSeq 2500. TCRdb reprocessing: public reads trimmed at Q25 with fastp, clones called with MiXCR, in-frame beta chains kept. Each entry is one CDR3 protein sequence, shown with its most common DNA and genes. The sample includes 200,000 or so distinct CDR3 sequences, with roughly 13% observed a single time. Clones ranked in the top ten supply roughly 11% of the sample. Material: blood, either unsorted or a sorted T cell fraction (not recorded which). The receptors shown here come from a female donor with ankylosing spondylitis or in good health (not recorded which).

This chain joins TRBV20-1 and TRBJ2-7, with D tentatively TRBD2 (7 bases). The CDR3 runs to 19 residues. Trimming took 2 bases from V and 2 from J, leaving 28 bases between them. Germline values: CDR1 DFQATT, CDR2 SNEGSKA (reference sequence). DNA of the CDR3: TGCAGTGCTAGACCAACCAGCGGGATGTTTTCTTGGGGGCCCTACGAGCAGTACTTC. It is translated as CSARPTSGMFSWGPYEQYF.

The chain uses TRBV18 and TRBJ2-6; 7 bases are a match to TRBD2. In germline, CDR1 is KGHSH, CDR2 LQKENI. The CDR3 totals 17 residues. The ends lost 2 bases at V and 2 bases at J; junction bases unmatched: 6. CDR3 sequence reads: CASSPDSAGAGANVLTF. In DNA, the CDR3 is TGTGCCAGCTCACCAGACTCTGCGGGGGCTGGGGCCAACGTCCTGACTTTC. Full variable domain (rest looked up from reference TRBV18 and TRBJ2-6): NAGVMQNPRHLVRRRGQEARLRCSPMKGHSHVYWYRQLPEEGLKFMVYLQKENIIDESGMPKERFSAEFPKEGPSILRIQQVVRGDSAAYFCASSPDSAGAGANVLTFGAGSRLTVL.

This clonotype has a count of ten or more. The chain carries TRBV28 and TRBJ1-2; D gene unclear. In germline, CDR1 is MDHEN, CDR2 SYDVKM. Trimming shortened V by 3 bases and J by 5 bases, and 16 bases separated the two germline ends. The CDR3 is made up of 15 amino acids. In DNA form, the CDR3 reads TGTGCCAGCAGTTTGAGCGAGGGTTTTAGGTATGGCTACACCTTC. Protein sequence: CASSLSEGFRYGYTF.

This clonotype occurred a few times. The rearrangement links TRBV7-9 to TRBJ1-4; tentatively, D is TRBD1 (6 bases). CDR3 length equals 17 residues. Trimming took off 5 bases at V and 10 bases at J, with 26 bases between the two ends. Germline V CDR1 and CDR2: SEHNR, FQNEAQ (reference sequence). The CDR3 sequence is CASSLQRDVGTIGKLFF. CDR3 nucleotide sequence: TGTGCCAGCAGCCTCCAACGGGACGTAGGGACAATCGGAAAACTGTTTTTT.

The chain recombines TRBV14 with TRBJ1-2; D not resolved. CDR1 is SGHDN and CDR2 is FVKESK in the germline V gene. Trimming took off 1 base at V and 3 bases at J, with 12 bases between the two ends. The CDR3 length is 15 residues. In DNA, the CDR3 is TGTGCCAGCAGCCAAGGAGGAACTTCCCACTATGGCTACACCTTC. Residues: CASSQGGTSHYGYTF.

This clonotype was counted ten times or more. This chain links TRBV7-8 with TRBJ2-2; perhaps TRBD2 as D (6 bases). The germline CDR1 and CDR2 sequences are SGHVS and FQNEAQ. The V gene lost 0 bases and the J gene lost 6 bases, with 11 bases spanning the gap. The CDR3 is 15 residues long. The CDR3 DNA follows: TGTGCCAGCAGCTTAGCGTGGAGGGAGTCCGGGGAGCTGTTTTTT. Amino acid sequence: CASSLAWRESGELFF.

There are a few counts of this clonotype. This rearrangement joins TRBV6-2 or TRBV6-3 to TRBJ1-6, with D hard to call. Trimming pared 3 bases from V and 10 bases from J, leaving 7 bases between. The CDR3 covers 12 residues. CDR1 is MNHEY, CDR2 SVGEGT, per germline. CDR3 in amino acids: CASSYIASPLHF. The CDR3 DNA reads TGTGCCAGCAGTTATATCGCGTCACCCCTCCACTTT.

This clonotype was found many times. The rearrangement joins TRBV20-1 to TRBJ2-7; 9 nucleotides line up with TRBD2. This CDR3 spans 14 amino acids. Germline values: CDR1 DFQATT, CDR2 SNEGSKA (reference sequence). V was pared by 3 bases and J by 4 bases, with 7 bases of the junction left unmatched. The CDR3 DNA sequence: TGCAGTGCTAGTACCGGCGGGAGGGTTTACGAGCAGTACTTC. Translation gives CSASTGGRVYEQYF.

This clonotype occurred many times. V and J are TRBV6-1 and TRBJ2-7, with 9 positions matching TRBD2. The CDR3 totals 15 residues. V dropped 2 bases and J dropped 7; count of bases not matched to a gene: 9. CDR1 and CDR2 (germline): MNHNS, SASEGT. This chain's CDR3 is CASSEWGSGSGEQYF. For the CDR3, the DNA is TGTGCCAGCAGTGAATGGGGTAGCGGGAGCGGAGAGCAGTACTTC.

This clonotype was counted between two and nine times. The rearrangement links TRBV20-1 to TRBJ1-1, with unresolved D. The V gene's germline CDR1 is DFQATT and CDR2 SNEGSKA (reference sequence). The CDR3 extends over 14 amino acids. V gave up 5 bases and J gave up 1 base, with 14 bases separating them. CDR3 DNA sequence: TGCAGTGCTTCGCCGGGAGACACGAACACTGAAGCTTTCTTT. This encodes CSASPGDTNTEAFF.

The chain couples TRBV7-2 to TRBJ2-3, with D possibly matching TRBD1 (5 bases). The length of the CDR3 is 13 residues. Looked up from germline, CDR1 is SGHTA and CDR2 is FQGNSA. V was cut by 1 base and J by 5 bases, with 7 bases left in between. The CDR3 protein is CASSLEQGDTQYF. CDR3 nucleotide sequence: TGTGCCAGCAGCTTAGAGCAGGGAGATACGCAGTATTTT.

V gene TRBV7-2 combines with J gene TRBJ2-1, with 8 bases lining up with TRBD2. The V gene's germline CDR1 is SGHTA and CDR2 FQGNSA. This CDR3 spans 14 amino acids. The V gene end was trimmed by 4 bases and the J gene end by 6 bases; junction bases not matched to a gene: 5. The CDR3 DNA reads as TGTGCCAGCAGCTCCGGGGGGGTACTCAATGAGCAGTTCTTC. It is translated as CASSSGGVLNEQFF.

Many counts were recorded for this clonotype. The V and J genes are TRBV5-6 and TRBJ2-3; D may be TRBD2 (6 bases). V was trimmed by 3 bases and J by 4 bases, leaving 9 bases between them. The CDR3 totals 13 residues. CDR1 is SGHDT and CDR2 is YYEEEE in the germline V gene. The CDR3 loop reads CASSWGVPDTQYF. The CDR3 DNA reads TGTGCCAGCAGCTGGGGGGTCCCAGATACGCAGTATTTT.

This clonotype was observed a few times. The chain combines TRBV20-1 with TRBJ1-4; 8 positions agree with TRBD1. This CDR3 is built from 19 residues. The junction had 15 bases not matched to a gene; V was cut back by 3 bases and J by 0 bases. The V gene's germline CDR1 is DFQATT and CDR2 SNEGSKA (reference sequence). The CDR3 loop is CSASGAGQEIGATNEKLFF. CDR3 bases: TGCAGTGCTAGTGGGGCGGGACAGGAGATCGGGGCAACTAATGAAAAACTGTTTTTT.

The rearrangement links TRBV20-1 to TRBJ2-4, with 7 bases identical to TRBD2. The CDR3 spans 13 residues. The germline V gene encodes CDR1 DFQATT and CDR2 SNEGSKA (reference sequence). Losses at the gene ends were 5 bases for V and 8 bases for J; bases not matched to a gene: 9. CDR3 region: CSAPSGGSDIQYF. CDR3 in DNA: TGCAGTGCTCCCTCCGGGGGGTCGGACATTCAGTACTTC.

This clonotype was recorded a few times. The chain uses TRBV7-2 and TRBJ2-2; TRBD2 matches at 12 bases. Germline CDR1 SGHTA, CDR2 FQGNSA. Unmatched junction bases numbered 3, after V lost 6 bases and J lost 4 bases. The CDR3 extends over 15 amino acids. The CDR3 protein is CASSWTSGVTGELFF. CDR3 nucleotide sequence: TGTGCCAGCAGTTGGACTAGCGGGGTCACCGGGGAGCTGTTTTTT.

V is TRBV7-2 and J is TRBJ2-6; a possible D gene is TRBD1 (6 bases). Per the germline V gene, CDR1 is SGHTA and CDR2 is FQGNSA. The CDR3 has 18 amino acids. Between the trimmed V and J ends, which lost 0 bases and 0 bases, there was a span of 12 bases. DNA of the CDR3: TGTGCCAGCAGCTTAGCCTCGACAGGAAGCTCTGGGGCCAACGTCCTGACTTTC. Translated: CASSLASTGSSGANVLTF.

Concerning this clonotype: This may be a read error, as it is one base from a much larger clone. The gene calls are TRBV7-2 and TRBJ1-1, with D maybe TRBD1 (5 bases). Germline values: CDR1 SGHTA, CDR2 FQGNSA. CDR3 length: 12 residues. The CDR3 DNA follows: TGTGCCAGCAGCCTAGGTGGGGCTGAACCTTTCTTT. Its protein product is CASSLGGAEPFF.

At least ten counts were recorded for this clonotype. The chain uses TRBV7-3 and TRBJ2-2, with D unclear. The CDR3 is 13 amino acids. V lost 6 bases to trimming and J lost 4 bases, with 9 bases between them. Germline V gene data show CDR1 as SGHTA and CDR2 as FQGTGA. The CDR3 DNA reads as TGTGCCAGCAGTCGCGGTGGCACCGGGGAGCTGTTTTTT. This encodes CASSRGGTGELFF.

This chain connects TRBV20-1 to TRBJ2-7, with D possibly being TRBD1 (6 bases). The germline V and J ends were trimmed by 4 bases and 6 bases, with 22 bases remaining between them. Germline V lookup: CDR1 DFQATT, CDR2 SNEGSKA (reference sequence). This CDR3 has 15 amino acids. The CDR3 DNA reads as TGCAGTGCTAAGAGAGCACAGGGAGCAGGTAGCGAGCAGTACTTC. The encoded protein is CSAKRAQGAGSEQYF.

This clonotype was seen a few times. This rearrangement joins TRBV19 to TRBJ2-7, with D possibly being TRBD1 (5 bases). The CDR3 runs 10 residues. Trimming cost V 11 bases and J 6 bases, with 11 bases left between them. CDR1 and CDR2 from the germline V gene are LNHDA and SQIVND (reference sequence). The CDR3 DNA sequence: TGTGCCGCAGGGTACGCCGAGCAGTACTTC. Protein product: CAAGYAEQYF.